This TCR beta chain was identified during a study of control samples from healthy donors and cancer patients. Data came from immunoSEQ multiplex PCR; TCRdb stores just in-frame clones and leaves some out. The data contain 90,000 to 100,000 clones, roughly three quarters of them singletons. The CDR3 has 13 residues. The germline V gene encodes CDR1 DFQATT and CDR2 SNEGSKA (reference sequence). V dropped 3 bases and J dropped 0 bases, with 6 bases sitting between them. V gene TRBV20-1 combines with J gene TRBJ2-1; D remains ambiguous. Material: blood. The receptor was derived from a woman aged 25-40 years in good health. The DNA of the CDR3 is TGCAGTGCTAGTTTGGGCTCCTACAATGAGCAGTTCTTC. Amino acids: CSASLGSYNEQFF.